This TCR beta chain was identified in a study of cytomegalovirus exposure and HLA in healthy donors. This clone was counted only a few times. Its specificity is unknown. Primers: 60 Vbeta forward and 13 Jbeta reverse. TCRdb's table, derived via immunoSEQ multiplex PCR, lists solely in-frame clones and lacks some. This table holds 200,000 to 250,000 clones, around four fifths found once. Study findings and constraints: Specificity of three CMV-associated chains for CMV antigens was verified in vitro.

CDR1 and CDR2 (germline): SGHVS, FQNEAQ. V lost 1 base and J 9 bases, leaving 9 bases between the germline ends. This CDR3 is built from 12 residues. The chain uses TRBV7-8 and TRBJ1-1, with D possibly being TRBD1 (5 bases). The receptor was derived from a boy aged 2 to 10 in good health and CMV-seronegative. Material: PBMCs. Here the CDR3 DNA reads TGTGCCAGCAGCTTAGGGGGGGTTAAAGCTTTCTTT. Translating gives CASSLGGVKAFF.